The T cell receptor beta chain under discussion was sequenced for a study of shared clonotypes between healthy human individuals. Whole-study findings and limits: Larger richness was generally estimated for naive than memory subsets. Naive CD4 clonotypes overlapped across several donors at roughly 4.5%.

Assay execution took place at the deep level. DNA at around 210 ng, tens of thousands of T cell genomes, went into sorted-subset replicate PCRs. The data were produced by immunoSEQ multiplex PCR, yet TCRdb's version contains in-frame clones alone and is incomplete. The table lists hundreds of thousands of clones, over 65% of them singletons, with more than 1.5% in the top ten. Details on this clone: Its target is unknown.

Sample: memory CD4+ T cells sorted from blood. Subset reported: CD45RA-negative fraction. This clonotype was sampled from a woman in her 30s in good health.

CDR3 nucleotides: TGTGCCAGCAGTTTATCTGGGGGAGCGGCCGGGGAGCTGTTTTTT. Translation gives CASSLSGGAAGELFF. The gene calls are TRBV27 and TRBJ2-2; D possibly uses TRBD1 or TRBD2 (5 bases each). From germline, CDR1 is MNHEY and CDR2 SMNVEV (reference sequence). The CDR3 spans 15 residues. V was trimmed by 0 bases and J by 6 bases, leaving 11 bases between them.